The 32 T cell receptor beta chains below all came from one sample that was sequenced in a study of T cells after yellow fever vaccination. TCRdb recomputed calls from the 5' RACE reads with MiXCR, one row per CDR3 protein. There are some 390,000 distinct CDR3 sequences in the sample; under 20% occur only once, and about 18% lies in the top ten. The sequencing here drew on PBMCs, taken before the yellow fever booster vaccination. Source of these receptors: a man aged 18 to 29 who received the YFV17D yellow fever vaccine.

There are many counts of this clonotype. This CDR3 is CATHSYNEQFF. Here the CDR3 DNA reads TGTGCCACACACTCCTACAATGAGCAGTTCTTC. This chain uses TRBV12-3 or TRBV12-4 with TRBJ2-1; D gene ambiguous. V was clipped by 10 bases and J by 0 bases, with 4 bases between them. The CDR3 has 11 residues.

The chain joins TRBV20-1 to TRBJ2-1; TRBD1 or TRBD2 may be the D gene (5 bases each). The CDR3 covers 15 residues. Germline V gene data show CDR1 as DFQATT and CDR2 as SNEGSKA (reference sequence). V dropped 6 bases and J dropped 7 bases, with 22 bases sitting between them. DNA for the CDR3: TGCAGTGCCAATCCCTCAAGTCCAGGGACGAATGAGCAGTTCTTC. It specifies CSANPSSPGTNEQFF.

This sequence joins TRBV4-1 and TRBJ1-5; no clear D gene. Germline lookup yields CDR1 MGHRA and CDR2 YSYEKL. CDR3 length: 17 amino acids. V was pared by 4 bases and J by 6 bases, with 22 bases between. The CDR3 loop is CASSRSGEAGRFQPQHF. Here the CDR3 DNA reads TGCGCCAGCAGCCGATCCGGGGAAGCCGGCAGGTTTCAGCCCCAGCATTTT.

This clonotype came up many times. The chain combines TRBV5-1 with TRBJ1-6, with D possibly matching TRBD1 (5 bases). CDR3 size: 14 residues. Trimming removed 0 bases from V and 8 bases from J, with 9 bases in between. Germline CDR1 reads SGHRS; CDR2 reads YFSETQ. CDR3 nucleotides: TGCGCCAGCAGCTTGGAGGGGAAGGATTCACCCCTCCACTTT. Translation: CASSLEGKDSPLHF.

This clonotype appeared a few times. This chain joins TRBV4-1 and TRBJ2-2, with D possibly TRBD1 on 5 matching bases. From germline, CDR1 is MGHRA and CDR2 YSYEKL. V gave up 0 bases and J gave up 4 bases, with 18 bases separating them. The CDR3 contains 18 residues. The DNA of the CDR3 is TGCGCCAGCAGCCAAGATGCTCTAGGACATCAACCCACCGGGGAGCTGTTTTTT. It translates to CASSQDALGHQPTGELFF.

This clonotype was picked up a small number of times. V usage is TRBV6-6 and J usage is TRBJ1-2; tentative D call: TRBD1 (5 bases). V lost 5 bases, J lost 3 bases, and 13 bases lay in between. This CDR3 has 14 amino acids. Germline V CDR1 and CDR2: MNHNY, SVGAGI (reference sequence). CDR3: CASSLGALYYGYTF. Here the CDR3 DNA reads TGTGCCAGCAGTCTCGGGGCTTTGTACTATGGCTACACCTTC.

This clonotype was seen many times. V usage is TRBV20-1 and J usage is TRBJ2-7; D remains unclear. The V gene lost 7 bases and the J gene lost 5 bases, with 12 bases spanning the gap. This CDR3 has 11 amino acids. The germline V gene encodes CDR1 DFQATT and CDR2 SNEGSKA (reference sequence). The CDR3 region has the DNA TGCAGTGGGTTAGGGTCCGACGAGCAGTACTTC. This codes for CSGLGSDEQYF.

The chain uses TRBV5-1 and TRBJ1-3; D uncertain. Between the trimmed V and J ends, which lost 0 bases and 0 bases, there was a span of 13 bases. Germline V lookup: CDR1 SGHRS, CDR2 YFSETQ. The CDR3 is 17 residues long. CDR3 bases: TGCGCCAGCAGCTTGGCCCCAGCTTCCTACTCTGGAAACACCATATATTTT. Its translation is CASSLAPASYSGNTIYF.

The J gene is TRBJ1-4, the V gene TRBV5-6; D call uncertain. Trimming stripped 4 bases from V and 0 bases from J, with 7 bases between. The germline V gene encodes CDR1 SGHDT and CDR2 YYEEEE. CDR3 length equals 14 residues. DNA for the CDR3: TGTGCCAGCAGCACTTATGCAACTAATGAAAAACTGTTTTTT. Its protein is CASSTYATNEKLFF.

In its sample, this clonotype was seen a few times. The chain carries TRBV20-1 and TRBJ2-7; 9 bases fit TRBD1. Germline CDR1 is DFQATT and CDR2 is SNEGSKA (reference sequence). The CDR3 runs 15 residues. The junction had 4 bases not matched to a gene; V was cut back by 1 base and J by 0 bases. The CDR3 DNA sequence: TGCAGTGCTAGAGGGACAGGGGTCAGCTCCTACGAGCAGTACTTC. Protein product: CSARGTGVSSYEQYF.

The rearrangement joins TRBV24-1 to TRBJ2-3, with D perhaps TRBD2 (6 bases). Per germline, CDR1 KGHDR and CDR2 SFDVKD. V was pared by 1 base and J by 6 bases, with 10 bases between. The CDR3 consists of 14 residues. CDR3: CATSDFGGADTQYF. CDR3 nucleotide sequence: TGTGCCACCAGTGATTTCGGGGGAGCCGATACGCAGTATTTT.

This clonotype has only a few counts. V usage is TRBV6-6 and J usage is TRBJ1-1, with TRBD1 identical over 11 bases. The CDR3 has 13 residues. V trimming: 7 bases; J trimming: 4 bases; junction bases outside the gene matches: 2. CDR1 is MNHNY and CDR2 is SVGAGI in the germline V gene (reference sequence). CDR3 protein: CASTGTGGTEAFF. DNA for the CDR3: TGTGCCAGCACCGGGACAGGGGGCACTGAAGCTTTCTTT.

V is TRBV27 and J is TRBJ2-3; D unresolved. V dropped 1 base and J dropped 4 bases, with 15 bases sitting between them. Germline lookup yields CDR1 MNHEY and CDR2 SMNVEV (reference sequence). The CDR3 has 16 amino acids. As DNA, the CDR3 is TGTGCCAGCAGTTTATTTGCTGGGGTCGATCCAGATACGCAGTATTTT. Protein sequence: CASSLFAGVDPDTQYF.

In this sample, this clonotype turned up a few times. The gene calls are TRBV27 and TRBJ1-5, with D perhaps matching TRBD1 (6 bases). The CDR3 loop spans 13 amino acids. V lost 3 bases and J lost 7, with 10 bases in between. CDR1 is MNHEY, CDR2 SMNVEV, per germline (reference sequence). The CDR3, as DNA: TGTGCCAGCAGTTTTTCGGGGGGCCAGCCCCAGCATTTT. This gives the protein CASSFSGGQPQHF.

This clonotype showed up just a few times. The CDR3 sequence is CASSQDALDTYLYEQFF. CDR3 nucleotides: TGTGCCAGCAGCCAAGATGCCCTCGATACCTACCTATATGAGCAGTTCTTC. J is TRBJ2-1 and V is TRBV4-2; D call uncertain. CDR3 length: 17 amino acids. CDR1 is LGHNA and CDR2 is YNFKEQ in the germline V gene. The V end lost 0 bases, the J end lost 8 bases, and 20 bases lay between the germline ends.

J is TRBJ2-3 and V is TRBV6-5, with TRBD2 matching over 9 bases. Germline trimming cut 5 bases from V and 5 bases from J; bases unmatched to any gene: 8. This CDR3 is built from 15 residues. Looked up from germline, CDR1 is MNHEY and CDR2 is SVGAGI. The CDR3 reads CASSPWRGGLDTQYF. CDR3 sequence (DNA): TGTGCCAGCAGTCCCTGGCGGGGGGGCTTAGATACGCAGTATTTT.

This chain uses TRBV7-9 with TRBJ1-2; D perhaps matches TRBD1 (6 bases). The V and J ends lost 5 bases and 1 base respectively, with 14 bases between them. The germline CDR1 and CDR2 sequences are SEHNR and FQNEAQ (reference sequence). This CDR3 comprises 15 residues. The CDR3 sequence: CASSPTGAYNYGYTF. For the CDR3, the DNA is TGTGCCAGCAGCCCGACAGGAGCTTATAACTATGGCTACACCTTC.

In its sample, this clonotype was seen a few times. The gene calls are TRBV7-9 and TRBJ2-7; D gene uncertain. The CDR3 runs 14 residues. Germline V gene sequence: CDR1 SEHNR, CDR2 FQNEAQ (reference sequence). The V gene lost 2 bases and the J gene lost 3 bases, with 11 bases spanning the gap. CDR3 loop: CASSLSDGIYEQYV. DNA for the CDR3: TGTGCCAGCAGCTTATCTGACGGCATCTACGAGCAGTACGTC.

In this sample, this clonotype turned up a few times. V gene TRBV5-5 combines with J gene TRBJ2-7, with D unclear. The CDR3 runs to 15 residues. Per germline, CDR1 SGHKS and CDR2 YYEKEE (reference sequence). Trimming left V 0 bases short and J 2 bases short, with 12 bases between. Here the CDR3 reads CASSLEHLATYEQYV. The CDR3 DNA reads as TGTGCCAGCAGCTTGGAACACCTGGCAACCTACGAGCAGTACGTC.

This CDR3 is CASSTGGNTIYF. The CDR3 region has the DNA TGTGCCAGCAGCACCGGTGGAAACACCATATATTTT. This chain connects TRBV7-2 to TRBJ1-3; D is undetermined. V was clipped by 5 bases and J by 3 bases, with 5 bases between them. Germline assignment: CDR1 SGHTA and CDR2 FQGNSA. The CDR3 consists of 12 residues. Full variable domain (remainder filled in from reference TRBV7-2 and TRBJ1-3): GAGVSQSPSNKVTEKGKDVELRCDPISGHTALYWYRQSLGQGLEFLIYFQGNSAPDKSGLPSDRFSAERTGGSVSTLTIQRTQQEDSAVYLCASSTGGNTIYFGEGSWLTVV.

This clonotype showed up just a few times. This chain links TRBV20-1 with TRBJ2-3; the D gene is possibly TRBD1 (5 bases). The germline V gene encodes CDR1 DFQATT and CDR2 SNEGSKA (reference sequence). The CDR3 runs 13 residues. The chain's CDR3 is CATSGAASDTQYF. CDR3 DNA sequence: TGCGCCACCAGTGGGGCGGCTTCAGATACGCAGTATTTT.

This clonotype has just a few counts. CDR3 nucleotides: TGCGCCAGCAGCTCTATTAGACAAGCCCAAGAGACCCAGTACTTC. It specifies CASSSIRQAQETQYF. This rearrangement joins TRBV5-1 to TRBJ2-5; D is unresolved. The V end lost 3 bases, the J end lost 1 base, and 13 bases lay between the germline ends. Germline V lookup: CDR1 SGHRS, CDR2 YFSETQ. CDR3 length: 15 residues.

The chain joins TRBV4-1 to TRBJ1-1; 7 nucleotides line up with TRBD1. The CDR3 has 16 amino acids. CDR1 is MGHRA, CDR2 YSYEKL, per germline. V lost 4 bases, J lost 1 base, and 9 bases stayed unmatched. Here the CDR3 reads CASSLRQGPWNTEAFF. Written as DNA, the CDR3 is TGCGCCAGCAGCCTCCGACAGGGACCATGGAACACTGAAGCTTTCTTT.

The sample holds a few counts of this clonotype. The rearrangement links TRBV7-2 to TRBJ2-3, with D tentatively TRBD1 (6 bases). V dropped 6 bases and J dropped 6 bases, with 19 bases sitting between them. CDR1 is SGHTA, CDR2 FQGNSA, per germline. The CDR3 extends over 15 amino acids. The CDR3 DNA reads TGTGCCAGCAGTTTTCGGACAGCCTTCTCCGATACGCAGTATTTT. It encodes CASSFRTAFSDTQYF.

The J gene is TRBJ1-1, the V gene TRBV18; TRBD1 is a possible D gene (5 bases). Germline CDR1 is KGHSH and CDR2 is LQKENI. V lost 6 bases and J 0 bases, leaving 14 bases between the germline ends. CDR3 length equals 15 residues. CDR3 bases: TGTGCCAGCTCGAAGTGGGGCCGTTTGAACACTGAAGCTTTCTTT. Its protein is CASSKWGRLNTEAFF.

The sample holds one count of this clonotype. The rearrangement uses TRBV11-1 and TRBJ2-7; tentatively, D is TRBD1 (6 bases). Germline V gene lookup returns CDR1 SGHAT and CDR2 FQDESV (reference sequence). The CDR3 has 15 amino acids. Trimming took off 4 bases at V and 4 bases at J, with 17 bases between the two ends. The chain's CDR3 is CASSSIQGPAYEQYF. DNA for the CDR3: TGTGCCAGCAGCTCGATACAGGGTCCAGCGTACGAGCAGTACTTC.

The V gene is TRBV13, the J gene TRBJ2-7, with D possibly TRBD2 on 6 matching bases. The CDR3 loop spans 15 amino acids. Trimming removed 5 bases from V and 5 bases from J, with 19 bases in between. CDR1 PRHDT and CDR2 FYEKMQ come from the germline V gene (reference sequence). CDR3 amino acids: CASSPTWGVKNEQYF. The CDR3 DNA sequence: TGTGCCAGCAGCCCTACGTGGGGGGTTAAGAACGAGCAGTACTTC.

This clonotype was counted only a few times. This chain's CDR3 is CASSADGAEAFF. CDR3 DNA: TGTGCCAGCAGCGCCGACGGCGCTGAAGCTTTCTTT. The rearrangement joins TRBV27 to TRBJ1-1; D remains ambiguous. The CDR3 is 12 amino acids. V lost 6 bases to trimming and J lost 6 bases, with 11 bases between them. CDR1 and CDR2 from the germline V gene are MNHEY and SMNVEV (reference sequence).

This clonotype was found a few times. The chain has TRBV6-1 and TRBJ1-2; D ambiguous. V shed 3 bases and J shed 9 bases, with 11 bases lying between them. Germline lookup yields CDR1 MNHNS and CDR2 SASEGT. The CDR3 has 12 amino acids. In nucleotides, the CDR3 is TGTGCCAGCAGTGATTCGCGAGGGAGCTACACCTTC. This translates into CASSDSRGSYTF.

This clonotype was observed a few times. The chain uses TRBV9 and TRBJ2-3, with TRBD2 matching over 7 bases. CDR1 and CDR2 from the germline V gene are SGDLS and YYNGEE. CDR3 size: 15 residues. The junction had 6 bases not matched to a gene; V was cut back by 4 bases and J by 1 base. The CDR3 protein is CASSRGDVGTDTQYF. In DNA, the CDR3 is TGTGCCAGCAGCCGGGGGGATGTCGGCACAGATACGCAGTATTTT.

This clonotype was seen at least ten times. The V call is TRBV20-1, the J call TRBJ2-7; maybe TRBD1 (6 bases). Germline-derived CDR1 and CDR2 are DFQATT and SNEGSKA (reference sequence). Deletions cut 3 bases from V and 6 bases from J, with 21 bases between. This CDR3 comprises 15 residues. This CDR3 is CSARGAPFFPLEQYV. For the CDR3, the DNA is TGCAGTGCTAGGGGGGCTCCCTTTTTCCCTCTCGAGCAGTACGTC.

This chain uses TRBV7-8 with TRBJ2-5; 9 bases agree with TRBD1. This CDR3 is 17 amino acids long. Per the germline V gene, CDR1 is SGHVS and CDR2 is FQNEAQ. Trimming took 0 bases from V and 4 from J; bases not matched to a gene: 9. The CDR3 nucleotides read TGTGCCAGCAGCTTAGCGCGGGACAGGGCAGCAGTAGAGACCCAGTACTTC. Translating gives CASSLARDRAAVETQYF.